The T cell receptor (beta chain) under discussion was sequenced for a study of shared T cell receptors in the human thymus. Sequenced by immunoSEQ multiplex PCR; TCRdb stores in-frame clones only, minus some. The sample carries 450,000 to 650,000 clones, 75% to 80% recorded once. The CDR3 is 19 amino acids. V was shortened by 0 bases and J by 4 bases, with 25 bases between the two germline ends. Germline V gives CDR1 LGHNA, CDR2 YSLEER. This sample was also put to use in a study of human thymus T cells.

Sequencing was performed on thymocytes. The chain couples TRBV4-3 to TRBJ2-7; weak D call: TRBD2 (6 bases). This clonotype was sampled from a boy under two years old with a congenital heart defect. The CDR3: CASSQEPSVGAGSTYEQYF. The CDR3 nucleotides read TGCGCCAGCAGCCAAGAACCCTCCGTTGGGGCGGGATCTACATACGAGCAGTACTTC.